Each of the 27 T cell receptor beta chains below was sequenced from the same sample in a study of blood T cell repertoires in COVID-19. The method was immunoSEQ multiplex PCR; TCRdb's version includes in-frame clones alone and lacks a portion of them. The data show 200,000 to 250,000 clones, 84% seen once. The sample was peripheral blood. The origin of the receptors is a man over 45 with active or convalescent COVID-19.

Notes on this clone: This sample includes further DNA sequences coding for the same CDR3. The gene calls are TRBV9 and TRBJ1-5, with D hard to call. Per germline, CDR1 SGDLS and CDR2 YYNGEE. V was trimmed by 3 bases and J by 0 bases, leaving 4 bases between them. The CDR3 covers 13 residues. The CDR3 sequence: CASSGDSNQPQHF. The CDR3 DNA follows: TGTGCCAGCAGCGGAGATAGCAATCAGCCCCAGCATTTT.

The CDR3 loop reads CASSQVAGAINEQFF. The CDR3 nucleotides are TGCGCCAGCAGCCAAGTAGCGGGAGCAATCAATGAGCAGTTCTTC. The chain combines TRBV4-3 with TRBJ2-1; 9 nucleotides line up with TRBD2. Per the germline V gene, CDR1 is LGHNA and CDR2 is YSLEER. This CDR3 region has 15 residues. The junction had 4 bases not matched to a gene; V was cut back by 1 base and J by 6 bases.

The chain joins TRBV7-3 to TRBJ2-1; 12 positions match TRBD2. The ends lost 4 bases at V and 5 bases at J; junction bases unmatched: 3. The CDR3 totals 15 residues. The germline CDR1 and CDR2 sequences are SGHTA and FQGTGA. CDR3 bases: TGTGCCAGCAGCTGGACTAGCGGGGCGAACAATGAGCAGTTCTTC. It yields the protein CASSWTSGANNEQFF.

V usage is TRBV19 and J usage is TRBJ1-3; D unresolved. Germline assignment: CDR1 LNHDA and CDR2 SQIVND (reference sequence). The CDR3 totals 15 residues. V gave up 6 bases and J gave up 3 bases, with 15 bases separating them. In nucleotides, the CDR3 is TGTGCCAGTAGAACCCGAGGGCGCATTGGAAACACCATATATTTT. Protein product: CASRTRGRIGNTIYF.

Here the CDR3 DNA reads TGTGCCAGCAGTCAAGGGACAGGGGGCGATTCACCCCTCCACTTT. This gives the protein CASSQGTGGDSPLHF. The chain joins TRBV27 to TRBJ1-6; 12 bases map to TRBD1. This CDR3 comprises 15 residues. Germline V CDR1 and CDR2: MNHEY, SMNVEV (reference sequence). After removal of 5 bases from V and 8 bases from J, the junction contained 4 bases not matched to a gene.

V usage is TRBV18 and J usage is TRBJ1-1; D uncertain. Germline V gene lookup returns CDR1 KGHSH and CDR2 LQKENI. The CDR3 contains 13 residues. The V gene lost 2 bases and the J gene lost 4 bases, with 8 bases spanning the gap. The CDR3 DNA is TGTGCCAGCTCACCAACCACGAGCACTGAAGCTTTCTTT. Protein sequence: CASSPTTSTEAFF. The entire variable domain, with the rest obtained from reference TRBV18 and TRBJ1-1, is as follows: NAGVMQNPRHLVRRRGQEARLRCSPMKGHSHVYWYRQLPEEGLKFMVYLQKENIIDESGMPKERFSAEFPKEGPSILRIQQVVRGDSAAYFCASSPTTSTEAFFGQGTRLTVV.

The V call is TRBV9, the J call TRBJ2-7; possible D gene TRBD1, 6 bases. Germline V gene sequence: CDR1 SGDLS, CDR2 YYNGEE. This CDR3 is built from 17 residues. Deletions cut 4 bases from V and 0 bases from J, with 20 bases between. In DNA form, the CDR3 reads TGTGCCAGCAGCCCTCGAGACAGGCTAATCCCCTCCTACGAGCAGTACTTC. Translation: CASSPRDRLIPSYEQYF.

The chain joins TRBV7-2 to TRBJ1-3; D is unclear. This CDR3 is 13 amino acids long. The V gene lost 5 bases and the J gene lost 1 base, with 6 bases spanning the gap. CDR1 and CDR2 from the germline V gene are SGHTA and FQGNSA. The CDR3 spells CASSRESGNTIYF. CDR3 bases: TGTGCCAGCAGCCGGGAGTCTGGAAACACCATATATTTT.

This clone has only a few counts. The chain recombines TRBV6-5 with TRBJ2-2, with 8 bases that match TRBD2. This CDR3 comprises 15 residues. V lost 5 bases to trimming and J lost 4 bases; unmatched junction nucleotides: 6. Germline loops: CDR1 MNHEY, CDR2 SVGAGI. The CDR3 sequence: CASSMGLVGTGELFF. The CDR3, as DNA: TGTGCCAGCAGTATGGGACTAGTGGGCACCGGGGAGCTGTTTTTT.

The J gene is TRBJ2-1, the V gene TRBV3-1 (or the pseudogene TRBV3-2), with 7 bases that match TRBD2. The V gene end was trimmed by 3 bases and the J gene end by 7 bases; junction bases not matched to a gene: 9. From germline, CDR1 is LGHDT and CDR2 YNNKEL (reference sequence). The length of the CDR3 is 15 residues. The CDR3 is CASSHLGGRGNEQFF. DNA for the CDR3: TGTGCCAGCAGCCATCTTGGCGGGAGAGGAAATGAGCAGTTCTTC.

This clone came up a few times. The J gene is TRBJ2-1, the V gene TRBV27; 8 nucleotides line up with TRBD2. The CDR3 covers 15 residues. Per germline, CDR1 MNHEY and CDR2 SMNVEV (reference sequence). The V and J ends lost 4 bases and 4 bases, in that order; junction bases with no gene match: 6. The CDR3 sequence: CASSSDSGNYNEQFF. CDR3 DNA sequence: TGTGCCAGCAGTTCGGATAGCGGGAATTACAATGAGCAGTTCTTC.

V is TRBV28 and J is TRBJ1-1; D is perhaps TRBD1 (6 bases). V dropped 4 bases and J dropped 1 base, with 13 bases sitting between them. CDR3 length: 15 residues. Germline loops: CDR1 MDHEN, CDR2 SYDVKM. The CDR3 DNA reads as TGTGCCAGCAGTTCCCCGACAGGACGGAACACTGAAGCTTTCTTT. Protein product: CASSSPTGRNTEAFF.

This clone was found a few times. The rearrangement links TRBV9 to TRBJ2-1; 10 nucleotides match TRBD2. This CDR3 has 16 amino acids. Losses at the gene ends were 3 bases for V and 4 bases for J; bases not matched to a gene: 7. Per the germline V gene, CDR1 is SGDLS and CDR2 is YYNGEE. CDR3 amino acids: CASSGPSGGAYNEQFF. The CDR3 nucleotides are TGTGCCAGCAGCGGCCCGAGCGGGGGGGCGTACAATGAGCAGTTCTTC.

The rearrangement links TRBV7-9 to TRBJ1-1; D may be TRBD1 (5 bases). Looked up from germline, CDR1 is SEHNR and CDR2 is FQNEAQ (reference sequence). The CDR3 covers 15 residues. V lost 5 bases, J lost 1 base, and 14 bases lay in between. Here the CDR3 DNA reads TGTGCCAGCAGCCTAACGAATGGACAGAACACTGAAGCTTTCTTT. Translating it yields CASSLTNGQNTEAFF.

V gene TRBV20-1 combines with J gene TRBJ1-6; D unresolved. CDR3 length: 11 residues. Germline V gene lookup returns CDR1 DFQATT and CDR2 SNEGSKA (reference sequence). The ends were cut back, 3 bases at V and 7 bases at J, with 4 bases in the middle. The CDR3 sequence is CSASRNSPLHF. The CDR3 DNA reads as TGCAGTGCTAGCAGGAATTCACCCCTCCACTTT.

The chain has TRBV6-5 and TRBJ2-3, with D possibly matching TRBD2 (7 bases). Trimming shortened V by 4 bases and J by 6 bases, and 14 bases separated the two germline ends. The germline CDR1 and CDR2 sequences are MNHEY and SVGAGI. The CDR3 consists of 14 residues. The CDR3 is CASSLGGPDDTQYF. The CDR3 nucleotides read TGTGCCAGCAGTTTGGGGGGGCCCGATGATACGCAGTATTTT.

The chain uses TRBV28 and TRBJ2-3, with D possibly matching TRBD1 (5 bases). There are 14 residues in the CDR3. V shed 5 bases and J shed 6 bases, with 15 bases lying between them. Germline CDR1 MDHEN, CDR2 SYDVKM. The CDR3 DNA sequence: TGTGCCAGCAGTATCCGACAGTACTCGGATACGCAGTATTTT. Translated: CASSIRQYSDTQYF.

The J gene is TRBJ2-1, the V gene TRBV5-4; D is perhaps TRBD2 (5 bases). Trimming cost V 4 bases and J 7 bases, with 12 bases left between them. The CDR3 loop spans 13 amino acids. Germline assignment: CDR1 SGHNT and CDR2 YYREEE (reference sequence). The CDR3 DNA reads TGTGCCAGCAGCCCGGAGACGGGAAATGAGCAGTTCTTC. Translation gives CASSPETGNEQFF.

CDR3 amino acids: CASTSPGRRVNTEAFF. CDR3 sequence (DNA): TGTGCCAGCACCTCCCCCGGGAGAAGGGTAAACACTGAAGCTTTCTTT. The chain links TRBV11-3 to TRBJ1-1; D remains ambiguous. Germline CDR1 SGHNT, CDR2 YENEEA. V was pared by 7 bases and J by 2 bases, with 20 bases between. This CDR3 region has 16 residues. The full variable domain, with the rest looked up from reference TRBV11-3 and TRBJ1-1, is EAGVVQSPRYKIIEKKQPVAFWCNPISGHNTLYWYLQNLGQGPELLIRYENEEAVDDSQLPKDRFSAERLKGVDSTLKIQPAELGDSAVYLCASTSPGRRVNTEAFFGQGTRLTVV.

The CDR3 DNA reads as TGTGCCAGCACCCGGACAGGGGACAGGGAAAAACTGTTTTTT. This gives the protein CASTRTGDREKLFF. The rearrangement links TRBV11-2 to TRBJ1-4, with 9 positions matching TRBD1. The CDR3 consists of 14 residues. In germline, CDR1 is SGHAT, CDR2 FQNNGV. V lost 7 bases to trimming and J lost 8 bases; unmatched junction nucleotides: 8.

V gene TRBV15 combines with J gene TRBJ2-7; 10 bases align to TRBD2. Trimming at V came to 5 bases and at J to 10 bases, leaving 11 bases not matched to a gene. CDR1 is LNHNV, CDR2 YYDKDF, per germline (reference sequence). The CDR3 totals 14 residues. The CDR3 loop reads CATSRRESGRAQYF. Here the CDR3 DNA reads TGTGCCACCAGCCGGCGGGAGAGCGGGAGGGCCCAGTACTTC.

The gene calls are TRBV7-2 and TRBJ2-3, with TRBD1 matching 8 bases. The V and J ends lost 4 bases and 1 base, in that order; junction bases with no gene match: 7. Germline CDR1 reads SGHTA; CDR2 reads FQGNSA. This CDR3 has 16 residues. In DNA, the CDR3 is TGTGCCAGCAGCTCCCGGACAGGGTGGGGCACAGATACGCAGTATTTT. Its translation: CASSSRTGWGTDTQYF.

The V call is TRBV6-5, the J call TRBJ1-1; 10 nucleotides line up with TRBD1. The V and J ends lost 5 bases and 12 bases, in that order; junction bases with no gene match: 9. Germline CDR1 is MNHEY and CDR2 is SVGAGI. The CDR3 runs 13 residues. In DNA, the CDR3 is TGTGCCAGCAGTAACCGGGACAGGGGAACAACTTTCTTT. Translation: CASSNRDRGTTFF.

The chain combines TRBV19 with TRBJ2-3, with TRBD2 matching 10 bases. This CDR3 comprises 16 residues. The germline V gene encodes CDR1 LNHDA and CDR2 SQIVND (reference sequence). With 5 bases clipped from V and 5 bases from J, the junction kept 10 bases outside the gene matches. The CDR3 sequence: CASSPAGTSALDTQYF. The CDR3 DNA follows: TGTGCCAGTAGTCCAGCCGGGACTAGCGCCCTAGATACGCAGTATTTT.

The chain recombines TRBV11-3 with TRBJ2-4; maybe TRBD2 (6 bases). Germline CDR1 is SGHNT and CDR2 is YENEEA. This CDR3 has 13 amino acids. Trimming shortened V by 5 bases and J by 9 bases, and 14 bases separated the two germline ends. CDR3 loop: CASSTWRGGIQYF. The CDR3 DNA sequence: TGTGCCAGCAGCACCTGGAGGGGAGGCATTCAGTACTTC.

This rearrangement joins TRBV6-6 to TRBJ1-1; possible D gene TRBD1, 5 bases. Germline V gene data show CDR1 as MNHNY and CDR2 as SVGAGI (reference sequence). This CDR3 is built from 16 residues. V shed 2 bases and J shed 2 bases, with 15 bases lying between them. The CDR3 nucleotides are TGTGCCAGCAGTTACGGCGTTGGGAGGGGAAACACTGAAGCTTTCTTT. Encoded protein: CASSYGVGRGNTEAFF.

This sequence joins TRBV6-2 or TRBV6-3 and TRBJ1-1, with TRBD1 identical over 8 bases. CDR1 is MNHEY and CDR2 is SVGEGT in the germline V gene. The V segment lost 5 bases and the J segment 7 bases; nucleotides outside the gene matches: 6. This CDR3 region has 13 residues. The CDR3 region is CASSQDRDSEAFF. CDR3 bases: TGTGCCAGCAGTCAGGACAGGGACAGTGAAGCTTTCTTT.